The clone carrying this TCR beta chain was picked up one time. This may be a read error, as it is one base from a much larger clone. Sequencing used immunoSEQ multiplex PCR; TCRdb keeps in-frame clones, though not all of them. The top ten hold 3% of the sample, which has about 400,000 clones, around 87% seen once. These data originate in a study of blood T cell repertoires in COVID-19. CDR1 is SEHNR, CDR2 FQNEAQ, per germline (reference sequence). This CDR3 region has 14 residues. J gave up 0 bases and V 5 bases, and 3 bases lay outside the gene matches. Sequencing used peripheral blood. The TCR was taken from a human donor in a cohort sampled during active COVID-19. This sequence joins TRBV7-9 and TRBJ1-1, with TRBD1 matching over 7 bases. CDR3 sequence: CASSPGTVNTEAFF. The CDR3 DNA reads TGTGCCAGCAGCCCCGGGACAGTGAACACTGAAGCTTTCTTT.